This is a list of T cell receptor beta chains from one sample in a study of CD8+ T cells in alopecia areata. This table comes from immunoSEQ multiplex PCR, and its TCRdb copy is limited to in-frame clones, with some not included. Of about 120,000 clones in the sample, less than 45% were seen once. Material for sequencing was CD4+ T cells sorted from blood. The receptors shown here come from a human donor with alopecia areata. The CDR3 runs from the conserved cysteine through the conserved F or W. The D gene is left open where the match is weak. Some rows mark clone size as missing; the rest say once, few, many or name a class of expanded clone.

clone_size j_call d_call v_call cdr3_nt cdr3_aa
- TRBJ2-6 - TRBV11-2 TGTGCCAGCAGCAGGGGTTCTGGGGCCAACGTCCTGACTTTC CASSRGSGANVLTF
- TRBJ2-3 - TRBV5-6 TGTGCCAGCAGCCCGAGACAGAGGACGCAGTATTTT CASSPRQRTQYF
few TRBJ2-5 - TRBV5-4 TGTGCCAGCAGCCGTACAGGACAGATTGGGGAGACCCAGTACTTC CASSRTGQIGETQYF
- TRBJ2-6 - TRBV4-1 TGCGCCAGCAGCCTAGCCGAGGGGGCCAACGTCCTGACTTTC CASSLAEGANVLTF
- TRBJ2-7 TRBD1 TRBV29-1 TGCAGCGCCTTACAGGGGAAGTACGAGCAGTACTTC CSALQGKYEQYF
- TRBJ2-5 TRBD2 TRBV5-4 TGTGCCAGCAGCTTGTATAGCGGGAGGGGCCAAGAGACCCAGTACTTC CASSLYSGRGQETQYF
- TRBJ1-4 - TRBV30 TGTGCCTGGAGTGTAGGGCAGACTAATGAAAAACTGTTTTTT CAWSVGQTNEKLFF
- TRBJ2-5 TRBD2 TRBV5-1 TGCGCCAGCAGCCTTAGCGGGGGGCCCCAAGAGACCCAGTACTTC CASSLSGGPQETQYF
few TRBJ2-1 - TRBV7-9 TGTGCCAGCAGCCCCGCCGGGACTTACAATGAGCAGTTCTTC CASSPAGTYNEQFF
- TRBJ1-6 - TRBV29-1 TGCAGCGTGGGGACCTCCTATAATTCACCCCTCCACTTT CSVGTSYNSPLHF
- TRBJ2-1 - TRBV6-5 TGTGCCAGCAGTTTGGGTCATGAGCAGTTCTTC CASSLGHEQFF
- TRBJ2-1 TRBD2 TRBV30 TGTGCCTGGAGTGTACGTAAGCTAGCGGCCATGGGGGGAAAATACAATGAGCAGTTCTTC CAWSVRKLAAMGGKYNEQFF
- TRBJ2-3 TRBD2 TRBV5-4 TGTGCCAGCAGGCAAACCGGGACTAGGACAGATACGCAGTATTTT CASRQTGTRTDTQYF
- TRBJ2-7 TRBD1 TRBV29-1 TGCAGCGTTGCAGGGGGCCCTGGCTACGAGCAGTACTTC CSVAGGPGYEQYF
once TRBJ2-1 TRBD1 TRBV29-1 TGCAGCTCCGAGATACAGGGGAACAATGAGCAGTTCTTC CSSEIQGNNEQFF
few TRBJ1-1 TRBD1 TRBV5-1 TGCGCCAGCAGCTTGCGTACAGGGGGAGGAACTGAAGCTTTCTTT CASSLRTGGGTEAFF
- TRBJ2-5 TRBD2 TRBV7-2 TGTGCCAGCAGCTTTTGGAAGGGAGGGTCTAAAGAGACCCAGTACTTC CASSFWKGGSKETQYF
- TRBJ2-4 TRBD2 TRBV19 TGTGCCAGTAGTATCTTAGCGGGACTGGCCAAAAACATTCAGTACTTC CASSILAGLAKNIQYF
- TRBJ1-2 TRBD1 TRBV30 TGTGCCTGGGGTCAATACAGGGGAAAGGCTAACTATGGCTACACCTTC CAWGQYRGKANYGYTF
few TRBJ2-7 TRBD1 TRBV29-1 TGCAGCGTTGAGACAGGGGTAGGGGAGCAGTACTTC CSVETGVGEQYF
few TRBJ2-5 - TRBV29-1 TGCAGCGCCGGACGACTCCAAGAGACCCAGTACTTC CSAGRLQETQYF
- TRBJ2-7 - TRBV28 TGTGCCAGCAGTTTATCCCTCAGGGGGGACGCCAGCTATAGCTCCTACGAGCAGTACTTC CASSLSLRGDASYSSYEQYF
few TRBJ1-5 - TRBV2 TGTGCCAGCAGTGCCCAGGTGGGGTATCAGCCCCAGCATTTT CASSAQVGYQPQHF
few TRBJ2-3 - TRBV10-3 TGTGCCATCAGCCGAAGCGGGAGCACAGATACGCAGTATTTT CAISRSGSTDTQYF
- TRBJ2-5 - TRBV5-4 TGTGCCAGCAGCTCACCCCGAGGGGCCCAGTACTTC CASSSPRGAQYF
- TRBJ1-3 - TRBV5-1 TGCGCCAGCGGCCCAAACGACTTGAGGGACACCATATATTTT CASGPNDLRDTIYF
- TRBJ1-2 - TRBV28 TGTGCCAGCAGTTTATTAGCCGGGATAGATACCTTC CASSLLAGIDTF
- TRBJ2-7 - TRBV15 TGTGCCACCAGCTCCCACAGGGATTCCTACGAGCAGTACTTC CATSSHRDSYEQYF
few TRBJ2-1 - TRBV29-1 TGCAGCGTTGAACGGACGCCAGGCGGAAGGGAGCAGTTCTTC CSVERTPGGREQFF
- TRBJ1-6 - TRBV29-1 TGCAGCGTTGCGGACAGTACAGAGGGGGGACCCCTCCACTTT CSVADSTEGGPLHF
- TRBJ2-7 TRBD1 TRBV7-2 TGTGCCAGCAGCGCAGGGGGACAGGGGGCGAGGGAGCAGTACTTC CASSAGGQGAREQYF
- TRBJ2-7 - TRBV5-1 TGCGCCAGCAGCTCCGAACAGTACTTC CASSSEQYF
few TRBJ2-1 - TRBV7-3 TGTGCCAGCAGCTTAAGTCGGGGGGCCAGTAGTGAGCAGTTCTTC CASSLSRGASSEQFF
few TRBJ2-1 - TRBV29-1 TGCAGCGTTGAATCGGGAAGGAACAATGAGCAGTTCTTC CSVESGRNNEQFF
- TRBJ2-7 - TRBV20-1 TGCAGTGCTAACAGGTACTACGAGCAGTACTTC CSANRYYEQYF
- TRBJ1-5 TRBD1 TRBV6-5 TGTGCCAGCAGCACCGACAGGGGCAATCAGCCCCAGCATTTT CASSTDRGNQPQHF
- TRBJ2-3 - TRBV30 TGTGCCTGGAGTGTTTGGGGGTCGGCTAGCACAGATACGCAGTATTTT CAWSVWGSASTDTQYF
few TRBJ2-7 TRBD1 TRBV2 TGTGCCAGCAGGGGGACAGCGAGCTCCTACGAGCAGTACTTC CASRGTASSYEQYF
- TRBJ2-2 - TRBV9 TGTGCCAGCAGCGTAGATGGCGGCACCGGGGAGCTGTTTTTT CASSVDGGTGELFF
- TRBJ2-3 TRBD2 TRBV7-2 TGTGCCAGCATCCTTCCCAGCGGGGCCACAGATACGCAGTATTTT CASILPSGATDTQYF
few TRBJ2-3 - TRBV9 TGTGCCAGCAGCGTAGGTCCTAGCACAGATACGCAGTATTTT CASSVGPSTDTQYF
once TRBJ2-2 - TRBV30 TGTGCCCAAGACTTAAGTGGGCCGGGCTCGCTGTTTTTT CAQDLSGPGSLFF
- TRBJ2-5 TRBD2 TRBV5-4 TGTGCCAGCAGCCCGACTAGCGGGGGGACGATAGAGACCCAGTACTTC CASSPTSGGTIETQYF
few TRBJ2-5 TRBD2 TRBV7-9 TGTGCCAGCAGCCCCCTCGGACTAGCGGGGGGGACCCAGTACTTC CASSPLGLAGGTQYF
- TRBJ2-3 TRBD2 TRBV5-1 TGCGCCAGCAGCCCGGCAGGGGTAGCGGGGTCAGATACGCAGTATTTT CASSPAGVAGSDTQYF
- TRBJ1-6 - TRBV11-2 TGTGCCAGCAGCCCCACGGGAGGGGGTGGTTCACCCCTCCACTTT CASSPTGGGGSPLHF
few TRBJ2-7 TRBD2 TRBV23-1 TGCGCCAGCAGTCAACCGACTCTAGCGGGAGGGTTCTACGAGCAGTACTTC CASSQPTLAGGFYEQYF
- TRBJ2-7 - TRBV6-5 TGTGCCAGCAGTTCCGACAGTACCTACGAGCAGTACTTC CASSSDSTYEQYF
few TRBJ1-1 TRBD1 TRBV29-1 TGCAGCGTTGAACGCAGGGGGAAGGACGGGGGCACTGAAGCTTTCTTT CSVERRGKDGGTEAFF
- TRBJ2-1 - TRBV4-1 TGCGCCAGCAGCCAAGTAGGGTCACAGTCCTACAATGAGCAGTTCTTC CASSQVGSQSYNEQFF
- TRBJ2-7 - TRBV7-2 TGTGCCAGCAGCTTAATCGAGTCAACACCTTCGAGCTCCTACGAGCAGTACTTC CASSLIESTPSSSYEQYF